The present entry profiles one TCR beta chain with its context. The CDR3 totals 15 residues. Germline values: CDR1 MNHEY, CDR2 SVGEGT. V dropped 6 bases and J dropped 0; count of bases not matched to a gene: 5. This entry belongs to a study of blood T cell repertoires in COVID-19. The data were produced by immunoSEQ multiplex PCR, yet TCRdb's version contains in-frame clones alone and is incomplete. The repertoire holds over 120,000 clones, with 75% to 80% as singletons. The sequence was collected from a woman aged 45-60 years with active or convalescent COVID-19. The sequencing sample was made of peripheral blood. The chain uses TRBV6-2 or TRBV6-3 and TRBJ2-3, with 8 bases lining up with TRBD1. CDR3 coding DNA: TGTGCCAGCAGCCGGGGACAGGTCAGCACAGATACGCAGTATTTT. Translated: CASSRGQVSTDTQYF.